This TCR beta chain was sequenced for a study of cytomegalovirus exposure and HLA in healthy donors. General observations from the study: Listed as cytomegalovirus-associated were 164 TCR beta chains. About 90% or about 30% of the time was how often most TCR beta V segments were productive, according to an earlier analysis. Confirmation in vitro established that a few CMV-associated chains were specific for CMV antigens. High specificity and sensitivity for cytomegalovirus status were reported for the classifier.

The CDR3 contains 15 residues. Unmatched junction bases numbered 9, after V lost 3 bases and J lost 5 bases. The germline CDR1 and CDR2 sequences are MNHEY and SMNVEV (reference sequence). Concerning this clone: Its matching antigen is unknown.

The PCR made use of 60 Vbeta and 13 Jbeta primers. Profiling relied on immunoSEQ multiplex PCR, and the TCRdb table lists in-frame clones only, not all of them. The sample consists of approximately 160,000 clones, over 75% of them appearing once. This TCR was sampled from a woman between 25 and 40 years old in good health and CMV-seronegative. The chain combines TRBV27 with TRBJ2-5, with 7 positions matching TRBD2. Sequences were obtained from PBMCs. The CDR3 sequence: CASSLGSGIGETQYF. DNA of the CDR3: TGTGCCAGCAGTTTGGGGAGCGGGATAGGGGAGACCCAGTACTTC.